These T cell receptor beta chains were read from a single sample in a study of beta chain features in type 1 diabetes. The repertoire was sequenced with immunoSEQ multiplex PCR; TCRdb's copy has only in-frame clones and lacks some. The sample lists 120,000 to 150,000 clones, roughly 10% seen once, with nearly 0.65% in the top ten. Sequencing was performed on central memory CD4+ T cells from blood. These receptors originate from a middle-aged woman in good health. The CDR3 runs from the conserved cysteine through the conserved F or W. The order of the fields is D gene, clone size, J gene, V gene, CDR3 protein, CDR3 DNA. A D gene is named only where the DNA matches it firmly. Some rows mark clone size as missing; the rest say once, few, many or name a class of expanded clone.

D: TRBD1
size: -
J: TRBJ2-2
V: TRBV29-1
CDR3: CSVAGTGGDTGELFF
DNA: TGCAGCGTAGCCGGGACAGGGGGCGACACCGGGGAGCTGTTTTTT

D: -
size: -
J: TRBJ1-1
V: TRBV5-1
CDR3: CASSLSAGRMNTEAFF
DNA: TGCGCCAGCAGCTTGTCCGCGGGGCGGATGAACACTGAAGCTTTCTTT

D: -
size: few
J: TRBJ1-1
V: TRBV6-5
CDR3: CASSYGREAFF
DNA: TGTGCCAGCAGTTACGGCAGAGAAGCTTTCTTT

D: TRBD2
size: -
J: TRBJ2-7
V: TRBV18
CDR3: CASSPQRIGTKLAGGPNEQYF
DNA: TGTGCCAGCTCACCTCAACGAATAGGGACAAAACTAGCGGGGGGGCCCAACGAGCAGTACTTC

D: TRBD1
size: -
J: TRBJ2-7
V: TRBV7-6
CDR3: CASSKSTGQGTYEQYF
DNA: TGTGCCAGCAGCAAAAGTACGGGACAGGGTACCTACGAGCAGTACTTC

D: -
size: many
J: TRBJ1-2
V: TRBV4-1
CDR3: CASSQDSTGSYYGYTF
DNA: TGCGCCAGCAGCCAAGATTCGACAGGATCTTACTATGGCTACACCTTC

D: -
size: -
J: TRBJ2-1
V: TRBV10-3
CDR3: CAISESGSLYNEQFF
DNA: TGTGCCATCAGTGAGTCAGGGAGCCTCTACAATGAGCAGTTCTTC

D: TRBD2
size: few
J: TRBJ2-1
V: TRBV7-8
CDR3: CASSLAGLAGGRGSYNEQFF
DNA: TGTGCCAGCAGCTTAGCGGGACTAGCGGGGGGCCGAGGGTCCTACAATGAGCAGTTCTTC

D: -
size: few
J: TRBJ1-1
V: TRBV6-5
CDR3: CASKSQGGTFF
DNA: TGTGCCAGCAAGTCCCAGGGAGGAACTTTCTTT

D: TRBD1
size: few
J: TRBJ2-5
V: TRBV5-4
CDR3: CASSFDQGAGETQYF
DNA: TGTGCCAGCAGCTTCGATCAGGGGGCAGGGGAGACCCAGTACTTC

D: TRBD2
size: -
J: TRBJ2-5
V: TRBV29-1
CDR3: CSVSLAGGRETQYF
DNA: TGCAGCGTTAGCCTAGCGGGGGGCAGAGAGACCCAGTACTTC

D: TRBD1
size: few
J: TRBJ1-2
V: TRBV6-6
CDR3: CASRRTGSDGYTF
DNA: TGTGCCAGCAGGAGGACAGGGAGCGATGGCTACACCTTC

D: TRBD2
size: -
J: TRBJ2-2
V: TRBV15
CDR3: CATSRGTSGDATGELFF
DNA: TGTGCCACCAGCAGAGGCACTAGCGGTGATGCTACCGGGGAGCTGTTTTTT

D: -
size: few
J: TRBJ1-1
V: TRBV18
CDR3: CASSPRGLDAFF
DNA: TGTGCCAGCTCACCTCGAGGCTTAGATGCTTTCTTT

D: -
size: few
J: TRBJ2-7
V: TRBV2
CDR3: CASSPGHSSYEQYF
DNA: TGTGCCAGCAGTCCGGGACACAGCTCCTACGAGCAGTACTTC

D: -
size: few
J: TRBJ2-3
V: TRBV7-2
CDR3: CASSPETLITQYF
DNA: TGTGCCAGCAGCCCAGAAACCCTTATTACGCAGTATTTT

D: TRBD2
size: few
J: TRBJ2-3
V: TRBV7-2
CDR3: CASSSAGTSGDTQYF
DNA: TGTGCCAGCAGCTCTGCCGGGACTAGCGGGGATACGCAGTATTTT

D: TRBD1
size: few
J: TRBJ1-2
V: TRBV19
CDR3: CASSEQGARDYGYTF
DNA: TGTGCCAGTAGCGAACAGGGGGCGCGTGACTATGGCTACACCTTC

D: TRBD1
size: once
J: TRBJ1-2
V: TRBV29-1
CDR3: CSVFGDRADNYGYTF
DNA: TGCAGCGTTTTCGGTGACAGGGCCGATAACTATGGCTACACCTTC

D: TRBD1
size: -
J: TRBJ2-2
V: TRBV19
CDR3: CACYRGDTDGELFF
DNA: TGTGCCTGTTACAGGGGAGATACCGACGGGGAGCTGTTTTTT

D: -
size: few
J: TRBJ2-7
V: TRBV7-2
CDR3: CASSLRDLREQYF
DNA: TGTGCCAGCAGCTTACGAGATCTACGAGAGCAGTACTTC

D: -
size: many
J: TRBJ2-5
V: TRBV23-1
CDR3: CASSPQETQYF
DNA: TGCGCCAGCAGTCCGCAAGAGACCCAGTACTTC

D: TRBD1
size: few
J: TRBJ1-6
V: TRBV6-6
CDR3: CASSYLQGNSPLHF
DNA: TGTGCCAGCAGTTACCTACAGGGGAATTCACCCCTCCACTTT

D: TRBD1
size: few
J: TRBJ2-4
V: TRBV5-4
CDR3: CASSYDRGQNIQYF
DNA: TGTGCCAGCAGTTATGACAGGGGTCAAAACATTCAGTACTTC

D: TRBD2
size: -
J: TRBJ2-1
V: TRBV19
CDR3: CASSRTRSVVLGEQFF
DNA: TGTGCCAGTAGTCGGACTAGATCGGTGGTTTTGGGTGAGCAGTTCTTC

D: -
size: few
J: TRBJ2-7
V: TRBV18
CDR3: CASSPQKGGQYF
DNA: TGTGCCAGCTCACCCCAAAAAGGGGGACAGTACTTC

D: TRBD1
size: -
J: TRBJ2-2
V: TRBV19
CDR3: CASVDRGGNTGELFF
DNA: TGTGCCAGTGTGGACAGGGGAGGGAACACCGGGGAGCTGTTTTTT

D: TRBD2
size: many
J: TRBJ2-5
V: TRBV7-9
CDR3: CASSFPRLAGGPYQETQYF
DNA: TGTGCCAGCAGCTTCCCCCGACTAGCGGGGGGCCCGTACCAAGAGACCCAGTACTTC

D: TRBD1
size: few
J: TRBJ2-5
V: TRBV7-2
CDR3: CASSLYRGWETQYF
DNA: TGTGCCAGCAGCCTATACAGGGGCTGGGAGACCCAGTACTTC

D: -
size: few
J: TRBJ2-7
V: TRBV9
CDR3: CASSVEPLETYEQYF
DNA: TGTGCCAGCAGCGTAGAGCCTTTAGAAACCTACGAGCAGTACTTC

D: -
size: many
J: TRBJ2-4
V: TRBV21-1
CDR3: CASLSSYRNF
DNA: TGTGCCAGCCTTAGCAGTTATCGGAACTTC

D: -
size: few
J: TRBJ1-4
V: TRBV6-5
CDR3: CASRGGTEKLFF
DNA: TGTGCCAGCAGAGGGGGAACAGAAAAACTGTTTTTT

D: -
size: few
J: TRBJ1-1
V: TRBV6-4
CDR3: CASREHRNTEAFF
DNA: TGTGCCAGCAGGGAACACAGGAACACTGAAGCTTTCTTT

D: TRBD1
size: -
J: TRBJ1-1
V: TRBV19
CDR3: CASRDRGLNAEAFF
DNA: TGTGCCAGTAGGGACAGGGGGCTGAACGCTGAAGCTTTCTTT

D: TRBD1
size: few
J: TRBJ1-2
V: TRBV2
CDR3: CASSSGQGAANDYTF
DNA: TGTGCCAGCAGTTCCGGTCAGGGGGCCGCCAATGACTACACCTTC

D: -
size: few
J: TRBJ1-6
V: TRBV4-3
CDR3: CASSQARGRDSPLHF
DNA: TGCGCCAGCAGCCAAGCCAGGGGCCGGGATTCACCCCTCCACTTT

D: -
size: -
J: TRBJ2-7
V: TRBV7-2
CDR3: CASSFLQGSREQYF
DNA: TGTGCCAGCAGCTTTCTCCAAGGTTCGAGGGAGCAGTACTTC